What follows are 9 T cell receptor beta chains derived from one specimen sequenced in a study of blood T cells in healthy people across ages (dated by TCRdb to about 2015). To prepare the library, 5' RACE was applied. The sequencing machine was an Illumina HiSeq 2500. A second PCR of roughly 7 to 11 cycles was performed with a sample-barcoded 5' primer and a J-beta primer mix. The public reads were quality trimmed at Q25 with fastp and then assembled into clones with MiXCR by TCRdb, keeping productive beta chains. When rows share a CDR3 protein, they turn into one entry using the most common DNA and genes. The sample yields around 800,000 distinct CDR3 sequences; around two thirds were counted once. Clones ranked in the top ten supply 25% to 35% of the sample. Sequencing input: blood. The receptor set was obtained from a man aged 25-40 years in good health.

CDR3 loop: CASSARQGSETQYF. CDR3 in DNA: TGTGCCAGCAGCGCCAGACAGGGATCGGAGACCCAGTACTTC. The chain carries TRBV7-2 and TRBJ2-5, with 7 bases matching TRBD1. Germline-derived CDR1 and CDR2 are SGHTA and FQGNSA. CDR3 length: 14 residues. V lost 5 bases to trimming and J lost 5 bases; unmatched junction nucleotides: 8.

The table lists this clonotype with a few counts. J is TRBJ2-7 and V is TRBV27; the D gene is possibly TRBD2 (5 bases). V was trimmed by 4 bases and J by 3 bases, leaving 13 bases between them. Germline-derived CDR1 and CDR2 are MNHEY and SMNVEV (reference sequence). The length of the CDR3 is 14 residues. The CDR3 sequence: CASSSGVELYEQYF. CDR3 DNA sequence: TGTGCCAGCAGTTCCGGGGTGGAACTCTACGAGCAGTACTTC.

The chain employs TRBV7-2 and TRBJ2-5; weak D call: TRBD2 (6 bases). Between the trimmed V and J ends, which lost 1 base and 11 bases, there was a span of 20 bases. CDR3 size: 15 residues. Per germline, CDR1 SGHTA and CDR2 FQGNSA. For the CDR3, the DNA is TGTGCCAGCAGCTTAGATAGGTACGGGAGCAATGAGCAGTACTTC. As protein: CASSLDRYGSNEQYF.

This rearrangement joins TRBV15 to TRBJ1-6; TRBD1 agrees at 7 bases. Trimming at V came to 3 bases and at J to 7 bases, leaving 6 bases not matched to a gene. CDR1 LNHNV and CDR2 YYDKDF come from the germline V gene (reference sequence). CDR3 size: 15 residues. CDR3: CATSSETGSNSPLHF. In nucleotides, the CDR3 is TGTGCCACCAGCAGTGAGACAGGGAGCAATTCACCCCTCCACTTT.

The chain couples TRBV15 to TRBJ1-2; D ambiguous. This CDR3 is built from 11 residues. Germline V gene data show CDR1 as LNHNV and CDR2 as YYDKDF (reference sequence). V gave up 5 bases and J gave up 4 bases, with 5 bases separating them. CDR3 coding DNA: TGTGCCACCAGCGGTGCCTATGGCTACACCTTC. It encodes CATSGAYGYTF.

Only a few counts were recorded for this clonotype. The rearrangement uses TRBV3-1 and TRBJ1-2; TRBD1 matches 8 bases. Germline V gene data show CDR1 as LGHDT and CDR2 as YNNKEL (reference sequence). J lost 6 bases, V lost 3 bases, and 3 bases had no gene match. The CDR3 extends over 13 amino acids. CDR3 in DNA: TGTGCCAGCAGCCACGTGGACAGGGATGGCTACACCTTC. It encodes CASSHVDRDGYTF.

This clonotype has only one observation. V usage is TRBV7-9 and J usage is TRBJ2-5, with TRBD2 as a possible D gene (6 bases). Germline V gene data show CDR1 as SEHNR and CDR2 as FQNEAQ (reference sequence). V was cut by 1 base and J by 2 bases, with 14 bases left in between. The CDR3 covers 16 residues. The CDR3 reads CASSLVAASGQETQYF. In DNA, the CDR3 is TGTGCCAGCAGCTTAGTAGCGGCTTCAGGGCAAGAGACCCAGTACTTC.

As concerns this clonotype: The junction differs from germline at one of its ends, possibly a read error. The chain links TRBV12-3 or TRBV12-4 to TRBJ2-7; TRBD1 is a possible D gene (6 bases). The CDR3 extends over 16 amino acids. CDR3 in amino acids: CTSSPILPGTLHEQYF. CDR3 bases: TGTACCAGCAGCCCTATACTCCCCGGGACACTCCACGAGCAGTACTTC.

The genes are TRBV6-6 and TRBJ2-4, with unresolved D. CDR3 size: 15 residues. V was clipped by 7 bases and J by 4 bases, with 17 bases between them. Germline V CDR1 and CDR2: MNHNY, SVGAGI (reference sequence). The CDR3 loop reads CASKSLTNVKNIQYF. The CDR3 DNA reads as TGTGCCAGCAAGTCCCTAACAAACGTAAAAAACATTCAGTACTTC.